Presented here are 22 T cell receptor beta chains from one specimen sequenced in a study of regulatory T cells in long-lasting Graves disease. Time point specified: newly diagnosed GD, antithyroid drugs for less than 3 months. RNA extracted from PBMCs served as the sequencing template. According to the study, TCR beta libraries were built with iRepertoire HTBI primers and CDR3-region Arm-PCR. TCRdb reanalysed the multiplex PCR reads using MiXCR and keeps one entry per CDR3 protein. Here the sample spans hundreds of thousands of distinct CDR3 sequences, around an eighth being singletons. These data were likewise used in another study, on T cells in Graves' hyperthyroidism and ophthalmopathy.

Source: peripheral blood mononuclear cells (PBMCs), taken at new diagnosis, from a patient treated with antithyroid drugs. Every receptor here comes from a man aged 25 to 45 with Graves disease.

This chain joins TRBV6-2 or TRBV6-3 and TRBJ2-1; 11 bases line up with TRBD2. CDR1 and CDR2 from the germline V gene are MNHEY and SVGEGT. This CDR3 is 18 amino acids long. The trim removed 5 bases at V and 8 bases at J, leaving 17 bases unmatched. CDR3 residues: CASSALAGGGIGQDEQFF. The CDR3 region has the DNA TGTGCCAGCAGTGCCCTAGCGGGAGGAGGTATAGGGCAGGATGAGCAGTTCTTC.

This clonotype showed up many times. CDR3 in DNA: TGTGCCACCAGTGCATCGGTGGACAGTGAATATGGCTACACCTTC. This gives the protein CATSASVDSEYGYTF. The chain recombines TRBV24-1 with TRBJ1-2; D perhaps matches TRBD1 (6 bases). The CDR3 has 15 amino acids. CDR1 is KGHDR and CDR2 is SFDVKD in the germline V gene. The V gene lost 5 bases and the J gene lost 5 bases, with 17 bases spanning the gap.

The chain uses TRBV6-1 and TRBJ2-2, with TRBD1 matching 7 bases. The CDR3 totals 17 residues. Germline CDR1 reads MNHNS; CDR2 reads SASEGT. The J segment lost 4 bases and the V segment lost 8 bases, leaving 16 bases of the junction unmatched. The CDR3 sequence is CASGRQWTGEITGELFF. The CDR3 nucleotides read TGTGCCAGCGGACGACAGTGGACAGGAGAGATCACCGGGGAGCTGTTTTTT.

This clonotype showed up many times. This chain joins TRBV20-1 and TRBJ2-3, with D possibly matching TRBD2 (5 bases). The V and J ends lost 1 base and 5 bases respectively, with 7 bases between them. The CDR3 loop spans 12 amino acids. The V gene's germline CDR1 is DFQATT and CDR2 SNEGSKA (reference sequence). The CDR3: CSARGAGDTQYF. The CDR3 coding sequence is TGCAGTGCTAGAGGGGCGGGAGATACGCAGTATTTT.

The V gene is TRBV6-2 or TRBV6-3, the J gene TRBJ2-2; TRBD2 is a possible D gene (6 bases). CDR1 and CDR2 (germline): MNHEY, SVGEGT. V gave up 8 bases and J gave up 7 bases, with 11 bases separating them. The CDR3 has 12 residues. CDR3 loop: CASLRGGGELFF. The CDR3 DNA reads TGTGCCAGCCTTCGGGGAGGCGGGGAGCTGTTTTTT.

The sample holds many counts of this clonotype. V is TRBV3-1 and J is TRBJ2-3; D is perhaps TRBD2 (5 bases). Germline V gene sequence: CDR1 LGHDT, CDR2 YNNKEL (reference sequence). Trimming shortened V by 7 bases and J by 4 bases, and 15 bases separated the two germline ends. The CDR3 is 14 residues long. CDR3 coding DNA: TGTGCCAGCACCCACGAGGGTGGCGCAGATACGCAGTATTTT. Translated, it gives CASTHEGGADTQYF.

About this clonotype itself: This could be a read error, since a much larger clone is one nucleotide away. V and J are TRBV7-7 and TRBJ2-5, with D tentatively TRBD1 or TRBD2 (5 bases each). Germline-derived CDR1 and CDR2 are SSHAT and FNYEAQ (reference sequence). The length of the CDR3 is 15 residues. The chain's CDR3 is CASSLISGLGETQDF. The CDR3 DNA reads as TGTGCCAGCAGCTTAATCTCCGGACTGGGGGAGACCCAGGACTTC.

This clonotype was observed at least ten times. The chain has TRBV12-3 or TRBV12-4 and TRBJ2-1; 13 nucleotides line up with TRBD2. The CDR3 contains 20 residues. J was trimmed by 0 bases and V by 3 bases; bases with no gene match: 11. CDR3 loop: CASSFGLAGAPPHSYNEQFF. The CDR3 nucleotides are TGTGCCAGCAGTTTTGGACTAGCGGGAGCCCCCCCCCACTCCTACAATGAGCAGTTCTTC.

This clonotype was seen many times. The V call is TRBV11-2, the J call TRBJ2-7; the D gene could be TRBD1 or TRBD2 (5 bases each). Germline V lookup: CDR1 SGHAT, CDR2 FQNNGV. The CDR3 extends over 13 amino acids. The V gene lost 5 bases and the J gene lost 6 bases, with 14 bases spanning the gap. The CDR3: CASSPGAGTEQYF. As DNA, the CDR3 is TGTGCCAGCAGCCCCGGCGCAGGGACCGAGCAGTACTTC.

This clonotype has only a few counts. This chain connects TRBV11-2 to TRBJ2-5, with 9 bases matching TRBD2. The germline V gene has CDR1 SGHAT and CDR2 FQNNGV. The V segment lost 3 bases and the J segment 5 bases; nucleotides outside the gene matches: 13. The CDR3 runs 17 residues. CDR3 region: CASSFGREGPNWETQYF. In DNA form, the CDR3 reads TGTGCCAGCAGCTTTGGGCGGGAGGGCCCCAATTGGGAGACCCAGTACTTC.

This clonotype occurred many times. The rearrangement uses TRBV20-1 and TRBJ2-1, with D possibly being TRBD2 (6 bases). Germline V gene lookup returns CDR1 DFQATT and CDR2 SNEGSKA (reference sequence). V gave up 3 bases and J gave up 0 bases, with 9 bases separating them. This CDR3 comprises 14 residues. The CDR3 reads CSASPRDSYNEQFF. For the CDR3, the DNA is TGCAGTGCTAGCCCGCGGGACTCCTACAATGAGCAGTTCTTC.

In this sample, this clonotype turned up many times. As DNA, the CDR3 is TGTGCCAGCAGCTTAGCGCTCAGCGGGGATAACAATGAGCAGTTCTTC. Translated, it gives CASSLALSGDNNEQFF. V is TRBV7-9 and J is TRBJ2-1; 7 positions match TRBD2. The CDR3 runs to 16 residues. Trimming removed 0 bases from V and 5 bases from J; junction bases left unmatched: 7. Germline-derived CDR1 and CDR2 are SEHNR and FQNEAQ (reference sequence).

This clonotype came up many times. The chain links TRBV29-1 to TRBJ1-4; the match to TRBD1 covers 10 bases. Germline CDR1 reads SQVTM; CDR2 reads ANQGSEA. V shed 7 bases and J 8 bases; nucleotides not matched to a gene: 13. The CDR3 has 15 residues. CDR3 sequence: CSADLAGTGEEKLFF. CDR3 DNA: TGCAGCGCCGACCTGGCGGGGACAGGGGAGGAAAAACTGTTTTTT. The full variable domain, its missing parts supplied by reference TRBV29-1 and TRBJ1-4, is SAVISQKPSRDICQRGTSLTIQCQVDSQVTMMFWYRQQPGQSLTLIATANQGSEATYESGFVIDKFPISRPNLTFSTLTVSNMSPEDSSIYLCSADLAGTGEEKLFFGSGTQLSVL.

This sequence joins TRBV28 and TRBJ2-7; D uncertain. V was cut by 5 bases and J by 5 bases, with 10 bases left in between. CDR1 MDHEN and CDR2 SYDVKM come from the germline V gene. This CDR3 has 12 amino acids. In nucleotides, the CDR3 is TGTGCCAGCAGTGTGGACCATCACGAGCAGTACTTC. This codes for CASSVDHHEQYF.

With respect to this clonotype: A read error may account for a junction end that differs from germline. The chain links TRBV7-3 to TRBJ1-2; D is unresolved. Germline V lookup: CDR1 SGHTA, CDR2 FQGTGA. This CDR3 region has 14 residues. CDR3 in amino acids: CASGLTAGNYGYTF. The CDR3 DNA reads TGTGCCAGCGGCTTAACGGCCGGTAACTATGGCTACACCTTC.

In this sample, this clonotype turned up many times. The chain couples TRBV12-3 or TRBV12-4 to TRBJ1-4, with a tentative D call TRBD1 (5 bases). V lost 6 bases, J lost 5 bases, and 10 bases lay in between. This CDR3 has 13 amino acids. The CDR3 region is CASRPDTNEKLFF. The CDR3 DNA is TGTGCCAGCAGACCGGACACCAATGAAAAACTGTTTTTT.

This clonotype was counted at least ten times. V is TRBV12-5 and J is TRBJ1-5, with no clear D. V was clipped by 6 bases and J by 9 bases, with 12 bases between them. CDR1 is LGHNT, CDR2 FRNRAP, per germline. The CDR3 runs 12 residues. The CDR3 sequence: CASGTTLGPQHF. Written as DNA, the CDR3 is TGTGCTAGTGGCACTACCTTGGGGCCCCAGCATTTT.

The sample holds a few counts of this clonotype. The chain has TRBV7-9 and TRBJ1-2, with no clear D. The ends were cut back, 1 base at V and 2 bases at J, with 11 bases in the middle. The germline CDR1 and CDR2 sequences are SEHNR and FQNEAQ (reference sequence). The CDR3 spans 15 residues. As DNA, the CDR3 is TGTGCCAGCAGCTTAGACGCCCGTCGGAACTATGGCTACACCTTC. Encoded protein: CASSLDARRNYGYTF.

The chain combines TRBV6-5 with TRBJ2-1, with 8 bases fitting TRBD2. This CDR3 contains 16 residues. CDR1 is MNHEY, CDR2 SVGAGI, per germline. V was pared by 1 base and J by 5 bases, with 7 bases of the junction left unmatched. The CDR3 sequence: CASSYFIAGLNNEQFF. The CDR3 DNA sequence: TGTGCCAGCAGTTACTTTATAGCGGGGTTAAACAATGAGCAGTTCTTC.

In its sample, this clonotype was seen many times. CDR3 DNA sequence: TGTGCCAGCAGTTTAGGTTACAACTTGGACGGTGGCTACACCTTC. This encodes CASSLGYNLDGGYTF. The V and J genes are TRBV27 and TRBJ1-2; D ambiguous. Trimming cost V 2 bases and J 7 bases, with 17 bases left between them. CDR1 MNHEY and CDR2 SMNVEV come from the germline V gene (reference sequence). The CDR3 runs 15 residues.

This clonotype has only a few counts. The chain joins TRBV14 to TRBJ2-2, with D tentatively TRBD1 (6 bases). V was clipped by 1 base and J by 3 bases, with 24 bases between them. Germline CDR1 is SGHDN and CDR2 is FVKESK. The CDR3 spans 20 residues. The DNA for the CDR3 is TGTGCCAGCAGCCAAGCGACCGGGACAAGGGGGAGTGGATACACCGGGGAGCTGTTTTTT. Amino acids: CASSQATGTRGSGYTGELFF.

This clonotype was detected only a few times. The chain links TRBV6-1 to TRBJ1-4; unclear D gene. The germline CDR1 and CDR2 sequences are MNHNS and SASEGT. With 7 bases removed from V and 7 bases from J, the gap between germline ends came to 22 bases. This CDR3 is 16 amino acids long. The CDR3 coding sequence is TGTGCCAGCAACCCTCGGCAGCCCGAAGTCGGTGAAAAACTGTTTTTT. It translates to CASNPRQPEVGEKLFF.